The rows below give T cell receptor beta chains drawn from one sample of a study of blood T cell repertoires in COVID-19. Repertoires were generated with immunoSEQ multiplex PCR, while TCRdb's copy carries only in-frame clones and drops some. The sample carries about 310,000 clones, about 89% recorded once. The sequencing sample was made of PBMCs or T cells enriched from blood (not recorded which). Receptor source: a woman in her thirties or forties who had recovered from COVID-19. CDR3s include the opening cysteine and the closing phenylalanine or tryptophan. D genes are given only for firm matches. Some rows have no size entry. The others give once, few or many, or a class for an expanded clone.

-	TRBV19	TRBJ1-2	TRBD1	TGTGCCAGTAGTATCCTAGGGGGCGCGGACTATGGCTACACCTTC	CASSILGGADYGYTF
-	TRBV7-9	TRBJ2-3	TRBD2	TGTGCCAGCAGCTTAACGACTAGCGGGGCAGATACGCAGTATTTT	CASSLTTSGADTQYF
-	TRBV11-2	TRBJ2-1	TRBD2	TGTGCCAGCAGCTCCCGACTAGCGGGTAATGAGCAGTTCTTC	CASSSRLAGNEQFF
-	TRBV15	TRBJ1-5	-	TGTGCCACCAGCAGAGAGGGGGCAGGGCAGCCCCAGCATTTT	CATSREGAGQPQHF
once	TRBV4-2	TRBJ1-1	-	TGTGCCAGCAGCCAAGATCCGAGGAGGACTGAAGCTTTCTTT	CASSQDPRRTEAFF
once	TRBV2	TRBJ1-5	TRBD1	TGTGCCAGCAGCGTGGGACAGGATAGCAATCAGCCCCAGCATTTT	CASSVGQDSNQPQHF
once	TRBV18	TRBJ2-5	-	TGTGCCAGCTCCACCGCCCGGCAAGAGACCCAGTACTTC	CASSTARQETQYF
once	TRBV7-3	TRBJ2-3	TRBD2	TGTGCCAGCAGCGCATTAGCGGGGCGCACAGATACGCAGTATTTT	CASSALAGRTDTQYF
-	TRBV28	TRBJ1-6	-	TGTGCCAGCAGTAGCAACGGGGGGCGCGATTCACCCCTCCACTTT	CASSSNGGRDSPLHF
few	TRBV5-1	TRBJ2-1	-	TGCGCCAGCAGCTTGTATGTGACTCGCAATGAGCAGTTCTTC	CASSLYVTRNEQFF